One T cell receptor (beta chain) is described in this entry. The data stem from a study of beta chain features in type 1 diabetes. The study reverse transcribed the entire isolated RNA, so it sequenced expressed TCRB transcripts. Data came from immunoSEQ multiplex PCR; TCRdb stores just in-frame clones and leaves some out. The sample contains fewer than 900,000 clones, 15% to 20% of which appear only once. Germline V gene sequence: CDR1 LGHNA, CDR2 YSLEER. V lost 0 bases and J lost 6, with 12 bases in between. The CDR3 is made up of 15 amino acids. The source is a woman between 18 and 29 years old in good health. The sequenced sample was naive CD4+ T cells from blood. The rearrangement joins TRBV4-3 to TRBJ2-1, with D unresolved. CDR3 sequence (DNA): TGCGCCAGCAGCCAAGATCGGAAGCGTATCAATGAGCAGTTCTTC. It specifies CASSQDRKRINEQFF.